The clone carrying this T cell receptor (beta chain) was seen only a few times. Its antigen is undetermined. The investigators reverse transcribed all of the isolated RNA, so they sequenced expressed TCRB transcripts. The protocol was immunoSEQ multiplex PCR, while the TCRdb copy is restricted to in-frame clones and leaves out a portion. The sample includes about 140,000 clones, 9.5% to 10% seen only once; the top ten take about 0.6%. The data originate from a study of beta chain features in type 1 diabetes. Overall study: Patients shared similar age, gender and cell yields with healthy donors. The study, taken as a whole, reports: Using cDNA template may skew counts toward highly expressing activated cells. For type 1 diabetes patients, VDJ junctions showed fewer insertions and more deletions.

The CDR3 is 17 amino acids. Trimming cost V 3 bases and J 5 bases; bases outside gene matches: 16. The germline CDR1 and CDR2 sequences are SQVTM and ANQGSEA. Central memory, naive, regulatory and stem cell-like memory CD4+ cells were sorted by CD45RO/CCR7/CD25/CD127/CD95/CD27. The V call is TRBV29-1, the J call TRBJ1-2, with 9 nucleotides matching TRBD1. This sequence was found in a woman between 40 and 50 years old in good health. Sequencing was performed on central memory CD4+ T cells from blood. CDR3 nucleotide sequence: TGCAGCGTTGAGTACAGGGGGCACGGACCGCGTGATTATGGCTACACCTTC. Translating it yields CSVEYRGHGPRDYGYTF.